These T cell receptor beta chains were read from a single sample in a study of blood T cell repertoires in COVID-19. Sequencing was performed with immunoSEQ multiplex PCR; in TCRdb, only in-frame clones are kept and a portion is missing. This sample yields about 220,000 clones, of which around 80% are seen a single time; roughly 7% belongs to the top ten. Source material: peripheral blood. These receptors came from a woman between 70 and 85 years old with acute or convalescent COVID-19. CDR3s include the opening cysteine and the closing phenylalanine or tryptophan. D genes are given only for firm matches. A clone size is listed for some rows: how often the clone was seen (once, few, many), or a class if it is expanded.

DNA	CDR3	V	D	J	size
TGTGCCAGCAGCCAAGGACAGGGGGCTGGAAACACCATATATTTT	CASSQGQGAGNTIYF	TRBV14	TRBD1	TRBJ1-3	NA
TGTGCCAGCAGCCCAGCGGGACATATGAACACCGGGGAGCTGTTTTTT	CASSPAGHMNTGELFF	TRBV7-6	NA	TRBJ2-2	NA
TGTGCCACAAGACAGGATGCCGAGACCCAGTACTTC	CATRQDAETQYF	TRBV10-3	NA	TRBJ2-5	NA
TGTGCCAGCTCACCACCGCGTGACAGGGGCGCTCTTTTACGCTACACCTTC	CASSPPRDRGALLRYTF	TRBV18	TRBD1	TRBJ1-2	NA
TGTGCCAGCAGTGAAGCGGGGGGCGAGCAGTACTTC	CASSEAGGEQYF	TRBV6-1	NA	TRBJ2-7	NA
TGTGCCAGCAGTGTGAGCAGGGTCGGAACTGAAGCTTTCTTT	CASSVSRVGTEAFF	TRBV2	NA	TRBJ1-1	NA
TGTGCCAGCAGCAAATCTACAGGGTTTGGTTCACCCCTCCACTTT	CASSKSTGFGSPLHF	TRBV7-9	NA	TRBJ1-6	NA
TGTGCCAGCAGACGGGAGAACGGGGAGCTGTTTTTT	CASRRENGELFF	TRBV3-1/TRBV3-2	NA	TRBJ2-2	NA
TGTGCCAGCAGCTCCCCCGACGTCTCGGGTACGCAGTATTTT	CASSSPDVSGTQYF	TRBV5-4	NA	TRBJ2-3	NA
TGTGCCAGCAGCTCCACTGCCCGGTTGTATGAAGCTTTCTTT	CASSSTARLYEAFF	TRBV6-6	NA	TRBJ1-1	NA
TGTGCCAGTAGTATAGAGGCTCGGCGGGGGACCCAGTACTTC	CASSIEARRGTQYF	TRBV19	NA	TRBJ2-5	NA
TGTGCCAGCAGCCCTAGGGGGGGCCGGGATACGCAGTATTTT	CASSPRGGRDTQYF	TRBV7-9	NA	TRBJ2-3	few
TGTGCCAGCAGCCGGGAGGGGTTGTCTGGGGCCAACGTCCTGACTTTC	CASSREGLSGANVLTF	TRBV5-5	TRBD2	TRBJ2-6	once
TGTGCCAGCAGTGACGCAGGGGCGAGAACTGAAGCTTTCTTT	CASSDAGARTEAFF	TRBV25-1	NA	TRBJ1-1	NA
TGTGCCAGCTCACCGTCCCCCGCGGGGCAAGAGACCCAGTACTTC	CASSPSPAGQETQYF	TRBV18	NA	TRBJ2-5	NA
TGCGCCAGCAGGTCGGGGGGCACAGATACGCAGTATTTT	CASRSGGTDTQYF	TRBV5-1	NA	TRBJ2-3	NA
TGTGCCAGTAGTATCGACAATGAGCAGTTCTTC	CASSIDNEQFF	TRBV19	NA	TRBJ2-1	NA
TGCAGTGCTAGTAAGGAAAGGGGGACCGTCTCCTACGAGCAGTACTTC	CSASKERGTVSYEQYF	TRBV20-1	NA	TRBJ2-7	once
TGTGCCAGCTCACCCTCCCAGGGGGCGATGAACACTGAAGCTTTCTTT	CASSPSQGAMNTEAFF	TRBV18	TRBD1	TRBJ1-1	NA
TGTGCCAGCAGTGAATCGGGGCGGGGGATTAAAGAGACCCAGTACTTC	CASSESGRGIKETQYF	TRBV25-1	TRBD2	TRBJ2-5	NA
TGTGCCAGCAGTGAAGGCGGAATAAAAGGCTACACCTTC	CASSEGGIKGYTF	TRBV2	NA	TRBJ1-2	few
TGTGCCAGCAGTGAAGGCATACCGGGGATGAGAAACACCATATATTTT	CASSEGIPGMRNTIYF	TRBV25-1	NA	TRBJ1-3	NA
TGCGCCAGCAGCTTGGACGGGGGAAGGGGAAATTCACCCCTCCACTTT	CASSLDGGRGNSPLHF	TRBV5-1	NA	TRBJ1-6	NA
TGTGCCAGCAGCCGCGGGGGAAGCACAGATACGCAGTATTTT	CASSRGGSTDTQYF	TRBV7-9	TRBD2	TRBJ2-3	NA
TGTGCCAGCAGTGGGTTGGGACTAGCGAGCTCTGGGGCCAACGTCCTGACTTTC	CASSGLGLASSGANVLTF	TRBV2	TRBD2	TRBJ2-6	NA
TGTGCCAGCTCGAGGGACAGGGCGAATGTGCAGTTCTTC	CASSRDRANVQFF	TRBV6-5	TRBD1	TRBJ2-1	few
TGTGCCAGCAGCGTACAGCGGACTGAAGCTTTCTTT	CASSVQRTEAFF	TRBV7-2	NA	TRBJ1-1	many
TGTGCCAGCAGCCAAGACCCCGGCGGTATCTACAATGAGCAGTTCTTC	CASSQDPGGIYNEQFF	TRBV4-2	NA	TRBJ2-1	few
TGTGCCAGCAGTCAGAATCTCCTTCAGTACTTC	CASSQNLLQYF	TRBV28	NA	TRBJ2-4	NA
TGTGCCAGCAGCCAAACAGGGATATATAGCAATCAGCCCCAGCATTTT	CASSQTGIYSNQPQHF	TRBV14	NA	TRBJ1-5	NA
TGTGCCAGCAGCCTACCGACAGGGGGATCTGAAAAACTGTTTTTT	CASSLPTGGSEKLFF	TRBV2	TRBD1	TRBJ1-4	once
TGTGCCAGCAGCCCCATTGCGCCGGACACTGAAGCTTTCTTT	CASSPIAPDTEAFF	TRBV5-4	NA	TRBJ1-1	once
TGTGCCACCAGTGATTGGGGGACAACCAGCACAGATACGCAGTATTTT	CATSDWGTTSTDTQYF	TRBV24-1	NA	TRBJ2-3	NA
TGTGCCAGCAGTCTTCCGGGACAGATCGCTTTCTTT	CASSLPGQIAFF	TRBV6-5	TRBD1	TRBJ1-1	NA
TGTGCCAGCTCCGGACAGGGGATGAACACTGAAGCTTTCTTT	CASSGQGMNTEAFF	TRBV5-4	TRBD1	TRBJ1-1	NA
TGTGCCAGCAGTTTAACTACCCAAGAGACCCAGTACTTC	CASSLTTQETQYF	TRBV12-3/TRBV12-4	NA	TRBJ2-5	NA
TGTGCCAGCAGTACCGGGACTCATAATTCACCCCTCCACTTT	CASSTGTHNSPLHF	TRBV6-5	NA	TRBJ1-6	NA
TGTGCCAGCGGACTGAACGGACCCTACAATGAGCAGTTCTTC	CASGLNGPYNEQFF	TRBV6-5	NA	TRBJ2-1	NA
TGTGCCAGCACCAACCGTTCTAGTCCCCCCAGCGAGCAGTTCTTC	CASTNRSSPPSEQFF	TRBV21-1	NA	TRBJ2-1	few
TGTGCCAGCAGTTACGGGACAGGGACCACAGATACGCAGTATTTT	CASSYGTGTTDTQYF	TRBV6-2/TRBV6-3	TRBD1	TRBJ2-3	NA
TGTGCCAGCAGGTCCGGGACAGCATATGGCTACACCTTC	CASRSGTAYGYTF	TRBV6-5	TRBD1	TRBJ1-2	NA
TGTGCCAGCAGTTCCCCCCCGGAGAAAGAGACCCAGTACTTC	CASSSPPEKETQYF	TRBV2	NA	TRBJ2-5	NA
TGCGCCAGCAGTGAGAATTCTAATGAGCAGTTCTTC	CASSENSNEQFF	TRBV10-1	NA	TRBJ2-1	NA